This T cell receptor beta chain was sequenced for a study of CD8+ T cells in alopecia areata. Study-level information: The tofacitinib course ran for 6 to 18 months and was followed by 6 months off drug.

The CDR3 is made up of 15 amino acids. Trimming at V came to 5 bases and at J to 0 bases, leaving 3 bases not matched to a gene. Looked up from germline, CDR1 is MNHEY and CDR2 is SVGAGI. Following RNA extraction, reverse transcription yielded cDNA that acted as the sequencing template. Measured with immunoSEQ multiplex PCR; TCRdb has only the in-frame clones, and not every one. The sample includes 100,000 to 140,000 clones, over 80% of them seen just once. Findings and limits, study-wide: Scalp lesions, especially in alopecia totalis/universalis, had higher clonality than normal scalp.

The treatment was: oral pan-JAK inhibitor, 5-10 mg twice daily. Alopecia areata patients provided lesional scalp punch biopsies and peripheral blood. Using a FACSAria, the CD4+ and CD8+ T cells were sorted from the PBMCs. On this clone: The antigen is undetermined.

The input for sequencing was CD8+ T cells sorted from blood, taken at week 24, from a patient treated with tofacitinib. The genes are TRBV6-5 and TRBJ1-3; 8 bases line up with TRBD1. The sequence was obtained from a human donor with alopecia areata. As DNA, the CDR3 is TGTGCCAGCAGTCCTACAGGGGGCTCTGGAAACACCATATATTTT. Encoded protein: CASSPTGGSGNTIYF.